The source of this TCR beta chain is a study of blood T cell repertoires in COVID-19. Libraries were prepared by immunoSEQ multiplex PCR; TCRdb keeps only in-frame clonotypes and omits some of them. This sample has 230,000 or so clones; more than 75% occur once, and the top ten carry 6.6%. From germline, CDR1 is MDHEN and CDR2 SYDVKM. This CDR3 contains 13 residues. The V gene lost 7 bases and the J gene lost 7 bases, with 16 bases spanning the gap. Sequenced: PBMCs or T cells enriched from blood (not recorded which). This rearrangement joins TRBV28 to TRBJ1-2; D might be TRBD1 (6 bases). The TCR sequence derives from a woman aged 45 to 65 who had been exposed to COVID-19. CDR3 in amino acids: CASNPDRFSGYTF. DNA for the CDR3: TGTGCCAGCAATCCTGACAGGTTTTCTGGCTACACCTTC.